Below, one T cell receptor beta chain is given with its context. Its cognate antigen has yet to be identified. The record has no base qualities; no much larger clone is one base away. Only healthy Caucasian donors were included. Three pairs of female monozygotic twins, all aged 18 to 29 years, were included in the twin cohort. Peripheral blood mononuclear cells were the source from which RNA for the TCR libraries was isolated. After removal of 6 bases from V and 1 base from J, the junction retains 7 bases not matched to a gene. CDR1 and CDR2 were assigned from the germline V gene as MNHNS and SASEGT. The CDR3 has 16 amino acids, counting the end cysteine and phenylalanine. Just the 48-base CDR3 DNA is kept, in frame starting at base 1. The data were obtained in a study of identical twins (dated by TCRdb to the mid-2010s). Looking at the study overall: TCR alpha and beta repertoires from monozygotic twins, unrelated adults of various ages and cord blood were deep-sequenced to test whether fetal clonotypes persist. To rule out contamination, replicate twin experiments were performed at different times with different library preparation protocols.

The library was built by means of 5' RACE. The instrument given in TCRdb is Illumina HiSeq 2000. A universal primer binding site was introduced by template switching, and a unique molecular identifier was present in the final cDNA, enabling accurate counting of TCR cDNA molecules. Specific primers in the conserved constant-segment region were used to synthesize first-strand cDNA for the TCR alpha and beta chains. Each cDNA library was double barcoded, with a SMART-Mk sample barcode plus Illumina barcodes, to control for contamination. TruSeq adapter sequences along with Illumina sample barcodes were introduced in two successive PCR steps. The Illumina HiSeq platform was used with custom primers to sequence TCR alpha and beta cDNA libraries. Regarding the original processing steps: Raw reads were processed with MiGEC to extract unique molecular identifiers, and MiXCR was used to determine CDR3 positions. For each individual, recombination models were inferred using an EM algorithm with the repgenHMM and IGoR tools. Shared clonotypes were analyzed with the tcR package in R, and sharing was normalized by the product of cloneset sizes. To study raw recombination free of thymic and clonal selection effects, out-of-frame nonproductive sequences were analyzed. TCRdb's own reprocessing of the public reads used fastp at Q25 and MiXCR and kept productive beta chains. Identical CDR3 protein sequences are pooled into one entry, listed with their most common genes and DNA. The authors' filters were not applied to this entry. The sample table lists approximately 600,000 distinct CDR3 sequences, about 7% of them with a count of one. Of the sample, 1.6% is held by the ten largest clones.

Results the study describes overall, beyond this receptor: Out-of-frame TCR alpha sharing in monozygotic twins was systematically underestimated by recombination models, whereas sharing between unrelated individuals was in agreement with the recombination models. Out-of-frame TCR alpha sequences shared between twins showed an excess of low generation-probability sequences compared with coincidental sharing between unrelated individuals. Excess twin sharing in beta out-of-frame sequences was weaker because fewer shared sequences lowered the signal-to-noise ratio. Zero-insertion analyses could be partly confounded by invariant T cells such as MAIT and iNKT, although diverse VJ usage argued against such confounding for most clonotypes. Fewer insertions were carried by abundant cord blood beta clonotypes; a weaker similar trend was observed in young adult naive repertoires, while no such trend was observed in memory repertoires. Because the same donors could not be followed over many years, conclusions were based on cross-sectional statistical analysis.

These same data were also listed under a study on yellow fever vaccine responses in identical twins. According to the second study: The T cell response to vaccination in identical twins was reported by the authors to appear partly convergent and partly personalized. In identical twins, the study followed T cell clones that responded to the vaccine with precision.

Sequences were obtained from PBMCs. This clonotype originated in a woman between 18 and 29 years old in good health. This sequence uses TRBV6-1 and TRBJ1-1; TRBD1 aligns with 11 central bases. The nucleotide sequence reads TGTGCCAGCAGAAGGGGACAGGGGGAATGGAACACTGAAGCTTTCTTT. Translation gives CASRRGQGEWNTEAFF.